This T cell receptor (beta chain) was identified during a study of blood T cell repertoires in COVID-19. Study-level background: There were acute and convalescent COVID-19 samples, and they came from the United States, Italy and Spain. Sample material is recorded as cDNA or gDNA derived from T cells, B-cell-depleted T cells, or PBMCs.

The V gene lost 5 bases and the J gene lost 12 bases, with 16 bases spanning the gap. CDR3 size: 13 residues. Germline CDR1 reads LNHDA; CDR2 reads SQIVND (reference sequence). In the original analysis: Estimation of nucleated cell counts was performed using reference gene primer amplification. The repertoire was sequenced with immunoSEQ multiplex PCR; TCRdb's copy has only in-frame clones and lacks some. V and J calls plus clone size are reproduced from that table; the DNA served to infer D and trimming. The repertoire consists of over 250,000 clones, with roughly 87% occurring once and the leading ten covering around 0.8%.

The chain has TRBV19 and TRBJ1-4; a weak D match, TRBD1 (5 bases). The source is a woman in her thirties with acute or convalescent COVID-19. The sequencing sample was made of peripheral blood. The CDR3, as DNA: TGTGCCAGTAGTCGACAGTTTCTGTCAGAACTGTTTTTT. Its protein product is CASSRQFLSELFF.